The 30 T cell receptor beta chains reported below all come from one sample, sequenced in a study of cytomegalovirus exposure and HLA in healthy donors. The table came from immunoSEQ multiplex PCR; TCRdb's copy has only in-frame clones and leaves some out. In the table there are 140,000 to 150,000 clones, around 93% of which are singletons. Sequenced input: PBMCs. The receptor source for this set is a man aged 18 to 29 in good health and CMV-seropositive.

The J gene is TRBJ2-5, the V gene TRBV28; D possibly corresponds to TRBD2 (5 bases). Germline V gene data show CDR1 as MDHEN and CDR2 as SYDVKM. Trimming stripped 6 bases from V and 5 bases from J, with 13 bases between. The CDR3 has 13 amino acids. The CDR3 is CASSLLGGETQYF. The CDR3 DNA is TGTGCCAGCAGCCTCCTGGGCGGGGAGACCCAGTACTTC.

The chain combines TRBV2 with TRBJ1-4, with 10 bases aligning to TRBD1. This CDR3 is built from 16 residues. Germline V gene data show CDR1 as SNHLY and CDR2 as FYNNEI. With V trimmed by 6 bases and J by 0 bases, 4 bases remained unmatched. This CDR3 reads CASRRQGATTNEKLFF. The CDR3 nucleotides are TGTGCCAGCAGAAGACAGGGGGCTACAACTAATGAAAAACTGTTTTTT.

CDR3 amino acids: CASSLGQEKRAFF. In DNA, the CDR3 is TGTGCCAGCTCTTTGGGACAGGAGAAACGGGCTTTCTTT. The chain uses TRBV18 and TRBJ1-1, with 8 bases that match TRBD1. The trim removed 6 bases at V and 11 bases at J, leaving 11 bases unmatched. This CDR3 has 13 amino acids. Looked up from germline, CDR1 is KGHSH and CDR2 is LQKENI.

The chain employs TRBV5-1 and TRBJ2-3, with a tentative D call TRBD2 (5 bases). The CDR3 runs to 15 residues. Germline V gene data show CDR1 as SGHRS and CDR2 as YFSETQ. The germline V and J ends were trimmed by 4 bases and 3 bases, with 15 bases remaining between them. The CDR3 region has the DNA TGCGCCAGCAGCGGCGGAGGAGCGGCTACAGATACGCAGTATTTT. Protein product: CASSGGGAATDTQYF.

This chain connects TRBV2 to TRBJ2-3; TRBD2 agrees at 7 bases. Germline-derived CDR1 and CDR2 are SNHLY and FYNNEI. The CDR3 has 14 residues. J was trimmed by 3 bases and V by 3 bases; bases with no gene match: 3. The DNA of the CDR3 is TGTGCCAGCAGTGATGGGGGGGGAACAGATACGCAGTATTTT. Translating it yields CASSDGGGTDTQYF.

The chain couples TRBV28 to TRBJ1-1; D gene ambiguous. There are 17 residues in the CDR3. CDR1 MDHEN and CDR2 SYDVKM come from the germline V gene. Trimming cost V 2 bases and J 0 bases, with 16 bases left between them. CDR3 region: CASSLGGIGDLNTEAFF. The CDR3 DNA follows: TGTGCCAGCAGTTTAGGAGGTATCGGAGATTTGAACACTGAAGCTTTCTTT. The whole variable domain, remainder taken from reference TRBV28 and TRBJ1-1, is DVKVTQSSRYLVKRTGEKVFLECVQDMDHENMFWYRQDPGLGLRLIYFSYDVKMKEKGDIPEGYSVSREKKERFSLILESASTNQTSMYLCASSLGGIGDLNTEAFFGQGTRLTVV.

The rearrangement uses TRBV7-2 and TRBJ1-2; 7 positions match TRBD1. After removal of 5 bases from V and 2 bases from J, the junction contained 2 bases not matched to a gene. This CDR3 comprises 13 residues. Germline-derived CDR1 and CDR2 are SGHTA and FQGNSA. The CDR3 coding sequence is TGTGCCAGCAGCCGGGACAGAAACTATGGCTACACCTTC. Residues: CASSRDRNYGYTF.

The genes are TRBV5-1 and TRBJ2-7; TRBD1 aligns across 9 bases. The CDR3 is made up of 15 amino acids. V was clipped by 3 bases and J by 3 bases; unmatched bases: 7. The germline V gene encodes CDR1 SGHRS and CDR2 YFSETQ. The CDR3 spells CASSSLQGAGYEQYF. For the CDR3, the DNA is TGCGCCAGCAGCTCCCTACAGGGGGCCGGCTACGAGCAGTACTTC.

This rearrangement joins TRBV6-1 to TRBJ2-2, with 8 bases that match TRBD1. Germline trimming cut 11 bases from V and 5 bases from J; bases unmatched to any gene: 7. This CDR3 has 13 residues. Per germline, CDR1 MNHNS and CDR2 SASEGT. CDR3 coding DNA: TGTGCCTTACAGGGGGATAATACCGGGGAGCTGTTTTTT. Residues: CALQGDNTGELFF.

This sequence joins TRBV30 and TRBJ1-5, with D unresolved. CDR3 length equals 13 residues. CDR1 is GTSNPN, CDR2 SVGIG, per germline (reference sequence). The V and J ends lost 3 bases and 1 base respectively, with 7 bases between them. CDR3 bases: TGTGCCTGGAGGGGCGGGAGCAATCAGCCCCAGCATTTT. As protein: CAWRGGSNQPQHF.

This rearrangement joins TRBV2 to TRBJ2-5, with 8 bases identical to TRBD2. The CDR3 totals 14 residues. Germline CDR1 SNHLY, CDR2 FYNNEI. V dropped 6 bases and J dropped 3; count of bases not matched to a gene: 6. CDR3 amino acids: CASRSGRLKETQYF. CDR3 DNA: TGTGCCAGCAGGAGCGGGAGACTGAAAGAGACCCAGTACTTC. The complete variable domain, with remaining parts taken from reference TRBV2 and TRBJ2-5, reads EPEVTQTPSHQVTQMGQEVILRCVPISNHLYFYWYRQILGQKVEFLVSFYNNEISEKSEIFDDQFSVERPDGSNFTLKIRSTKLEDSAMYFCASRSGRLKETQYFGPGTRLLVL.

This sequence joins TRBV5-4 and TRBJ1-4; TRBD1 is a possible D gene (5 bases). Per the germline V gene, CDR1 is SGHNT and CDR2 is YYREEE (reference sequence). The CDR3 totals 14 residues. Trimming removed 0 bases at V and 6 bases at J, with 9 bases between. CDR3: CASSLAGSYEKLFF. In DNA, the CDR3 is TGTGCCAGCAGCTTGGCAGGGTCTTATGAAAAACTGTTTTTT.

The gene calls are TRBV11-2 and TRBJ2-1, with 9 nucleotides matching TRBD2. The germline V gene encodes CDR1 SGHAT and CDR2 FQNNGV. This CDR3 spans 19 amino acids. Trimming removed 2 bases from V and 0 bases from J; junction bases left unmatched: 11. CDR3 sequence reads: CASSLSGWSSGSSYNEQFF. For the CDR3, the DNA is TGTGCCAGCAGCTTATCCGGTTGGAGTAGCGGGAGCTCCTACAATGAGCAGTTCTTC.

This sequence joins TRBV11-2 and TRBJ1-2; weak D call: TRBD1 (6 bases). Germline assignment: CDR1 SGHAT and CDR2 FQNNGV. The CDR3 is 15 residues long. V lost 1 base and J 6 bases, leaving 15 bases between the germline ends. CDR3: CASSLVGTTRDGYTF. CDR3 DNA: TGTGCCAGCAGCTTAGTAGGGACAACCAGAGATGGCTACACCTTC.

The genes are TRBV7-9 and TRBJ2-3; 12 bases agree with TRBD2. The germline gives CDR1 SEHNR, CDR2 FQNEAQ (reference sequence). The CDR3 contains 15 residues. V was pared by 5 bases and J by 6 bases, with 6 bases of the junction left unmatched. CDR3 loop: CASSELAGGRDTQYF. Written as DNA, the CDR3 is TGTGCCAGCAGCGAACTAGCGGGAGGTAGGGATACGCAGTATTTT.

This chain uses TRBV27 with TRBJ1-1; D possibly corresponds to TRBD1 (6 bases). Germline loops: CDR1 MNHEY, CDR2 SMNVEV (reference sequence). V lost 5 bases and J lost 1, with 14 bases in between. The CDR3 extends over 15 amino acids. The DNA of the CDR3 is TGTGCCAGCAGTCCCTGGGACATCACGAACACTGAAGCTTTCTTT. It specifies CASSPWDITNTEAFF.

Notes on this clone: The same CDR3 can be traced to other DNA sequences in this sample. CDR3 region: CASSVGGDSYEQYF. CDR3 DNA sequence: TGTGCCAGCAGCGTGGGAGGTGACTCCTACGAGCAGTACTTC. V usage is TRBV9 and J usage is TRBJ2-7; D possibly corresponds to TRBD2 (6 bases). There are 14 residues in the CDR3. V lost 2 bases and J lost 0, with 9 bases in between. In germline, CDR1 is SGDLS, CDR2 YYNGEE.

The J gene is TRBJ2-7, the V gene TRBV27; 9 positions agree with TRBD2. V lost 6 bases and J lost 6; bases outside the gene matches: 12. The length of the CDR3 is 15 residues. Germline CDR1 reads MNHEY; CDR2 reads SMNVEV (reference sequence). CDR3 bases: TGTGCCAGCAGCAAGTTCCCTAGCGGGATTGTCGAGCAGTACTTC. It translates to CASSKFPSGIVEQYF.

The chain recombines TRBV30 with TRBJ2-1, with 7 bases lining up with TRBD2. Germline CDR1 GTSNPN, CDR2 SVGIG (reference sequence). V lost 5 bases and J lost 4; bases outside the gene matches: 17. This CDR3 region has 17 residues. Here the CDR3 reads CAWDNPSNAGEYNEQFF. Written as DNA, the CDR3 is TGTGCCTGGGACAACCCCTCGAACGCGGGAGAATACAATGAGCAGTTCTTC.

This CDR3 is CASSKEDREGTGELFF. For the CDR3, the DNA is TGTGCCAGCAGCAAAGAGGACAGGGAGGGCACCGGGGAGCTGTTTTTT. The chain uses TRBV21-1 and TRBJ2-2; the DNA was not compared with TRBD1, the D call given in the table. TRBV21-1 is deemed a pseudogene. This CDR3 region has 16 residues.

J is TRBJ2-2 and V is TRBV5-1; the match to TRBD2 covers 10 bases. Trimming removed 4 bases from V and 6 bases from J; junction bases left unmatched: 6. The germline gives CDR1 SGHRS, CDR2 YFSETQ. The CDR3 runs 15 residues. CDR3 amino acids: CASSGGTSAPGELFF. CDR3 sequence (DNA): TGCGCCAGCAGCGGCGGGACTAGCGCTCCCGGGGAGCTGTTTTTT.

This clone was observed a single time. The chain carries TRBV4-2 and TRBJ2-3, with D perhaps matching TRBD2 (6 bases). The CDR3 has 13 residues. V gave up 1 base and J gave up 4 bases, with 6 bases separating them. Germline V gene lookup returns CDR1 LGHNA and CDR2 YNFKEQ. DNA of the CDR3: TGTGCCAGCAGCCAAGCGGGAGCAGATACGCAGTATTTT. As protein: CASSQAGADTQYF.

V is TRBV7-6 and J is TRBJ1-2, with D perhaps TRBD1 (5 bases). Between the trimmed V and J ends, which lost 0 bases and 3 bases, there was a span of 11 bases. Looked up from germline, CDR1 is SGHVS and CDR2 is FNYEAQ. The length of the CDR3 is 15 residues. In nucleotides, the CDR3 is TGTGCCAGCAGCTTAGCGGAGGGGATCGACTATGGCTACACCTTC. Protein product: CASSLAEGIDYGYTF.

In regard to this clone: The junction departs from germline at one end; a sequencing error may be responsible. The chain is built from TRBV6-1 and TRBJ1-2, with D possibly being TRBD1 (6 bases). The CDR3 runs to 14 residues. Per the germline V gene, CDR1 is MNHNS and CDR2 is SASEGT. For the CDR3, the DNA is TGTGCCAGCAGTGAATTCGGGGGGCGAGACGGGAGGGCCTTC. Translating gives CASSEFGGRDGRAF.

This chain links TRBV11-1 with TRBJ2-2; 12 bases agree with TRBD1. There are 15 residues in the CDR3. V dropped 5 bases and J dropped 7; count of bases not matched to a gene: 5. Looked up from germline, CDR1 is SGHAT and CDR2 is FQDESV (reference sequence). CDR3 loop: CASSGTGGEGGELFF. The CDR3 nucleotides are TGTGCCAGCAGCGGGACAGGGGGCGAGGGCGGGGAGCTGTTTTTT.

The chain employs TRBV5-1 and TRBJ1-1; 8 positions agree with TRBD1. Looked up from germline, CDR1 is SGHRS and CDR2 is YFSETQ. The J segment lost 4 bases and the V segment lost 4 bases, leaving 9 bases of the junction unmatched. This CDR3 is built from 15 residues. The CDR3 spells CASSLEKGTGTEAFF. In DNA, the CDR3 is TGCGCCAGCAGCCTGGAGAAAGGGACAGGCACTGAAGCTTTCTTT.

The chain uses TRBV27 and TRBJ2-1; TRBD2 aligns across 10 bases. This CDR3 comprises 13 residues. J gave up 10 bases and V 7 bases, and 7 bases lay outside the gene matches. Germline lookup yields CDR1 MNHEY and CDR2 SMNVEV (reference sequence). CDR3 in amino acids: CASKAGGPGEQFF. Written as DNA, the CDR3 is TGTGCCAGCAAAGCGGGAGGGCCCGGCGAGCAGTTCTTC.

This chain connects TRBV5-4 to TRBJ2-5; possibly TRBD2 for D (6 bases). Trimming pared 4 bases from V and 4 bases from J, leaving 20 bases between. Germline V CDR1 and CDR2: SGHNT, YYREEE (reference sequence). The CDR3 is 16 amino acids. The CDR3 loop reads CASSEGGSMWGETQYF. DNA for the CDR3: TGTGCCAGCAGCGAGGGAGGTTCTATGTGGGGAGAGACCCAGTACTTC.

This sequence joins TRBV29-1 and TRBJ2-3; 10 nucleotides line up with TRBD2. The CDR3 is 16 residues long. Germline loops: CDR1 SQVTM, CDR2 ANQGSEA. V lost 3 bases and J lost 7; bases outside the gene matches: 13. The CDR3 DNA reads TGCAGCGTTGAGTTCTCTAGCGGGGGCCCGGAGAATACGCAGTATTTT. It is translated as CSVEFSSGGPENTQYF.

This clone has just one count. This sequence joins TRBV7-3 and TRBJ2-3, with D possibly being TRBD2 (6 bases). This CDR3 spans 14 amino acids. V lost 5 bases and J 1 base, leaving 10 bases between the germline ends. Germline lookup yields CDR1 SGHTA and CDR2 FQGTGA. This chain's CDR3 is CASSAWGGTDTQYF. CDR3 coding DNA: TGTGCCAGCAGCGCTTGGGGGGGCACAGATACGCAGTATTTT.